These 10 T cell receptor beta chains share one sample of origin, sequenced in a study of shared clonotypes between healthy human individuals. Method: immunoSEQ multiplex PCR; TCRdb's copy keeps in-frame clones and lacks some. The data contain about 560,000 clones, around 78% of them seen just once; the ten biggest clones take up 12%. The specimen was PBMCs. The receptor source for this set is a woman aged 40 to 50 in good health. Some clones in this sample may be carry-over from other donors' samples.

The CDR3 sequence: CATSPSGSYNEQFF. The CDR3 DNA sequence: TGTGCCACCAGCCCTAGCGGGTCATACAATGAGCAGTTCTTC. The V and J genes are TRBV15 and TRBJ2-1, with 8 bases matching TRBD2. With V trimmed by 5 bases and J by 4 bases, 4 bases remained unmatched. Germline CDR1 LNHNV, CDR2 YYDKDF (reference sequence). The CDR3 consists of 14 residues.

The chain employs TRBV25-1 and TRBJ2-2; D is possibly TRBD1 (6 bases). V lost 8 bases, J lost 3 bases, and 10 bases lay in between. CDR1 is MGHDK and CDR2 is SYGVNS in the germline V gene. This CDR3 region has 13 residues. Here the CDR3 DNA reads TGTGCCAGCGGGAGACAGGACACCGGGGAGCTGTTTTTT. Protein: CASGRQDTGELFF. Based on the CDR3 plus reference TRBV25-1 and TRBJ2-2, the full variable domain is EADIYQTPRYLVIGTGKKITLECSQTMGHDKMYWYQQDPGMELHLIHYSYGVNSTEKGDLSSESTVSRIRTEHFPLTLESARPSHTSQYLCASGRQDTGELFFGEGSRLTVL.

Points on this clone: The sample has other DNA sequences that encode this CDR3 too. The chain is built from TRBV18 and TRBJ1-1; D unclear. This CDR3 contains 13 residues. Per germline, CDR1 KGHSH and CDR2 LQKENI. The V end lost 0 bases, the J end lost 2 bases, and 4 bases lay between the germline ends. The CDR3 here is CASSPPVNTEAFF. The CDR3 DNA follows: TGTGCCAGCTCACCACCCGTCAACACTGAAGCTTTCTTT.

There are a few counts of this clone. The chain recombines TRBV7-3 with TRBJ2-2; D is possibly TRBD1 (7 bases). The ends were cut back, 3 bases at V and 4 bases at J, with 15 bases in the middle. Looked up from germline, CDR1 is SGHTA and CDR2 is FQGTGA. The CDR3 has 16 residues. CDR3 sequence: CASSFGGTATTGELFF. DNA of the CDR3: TGTGCCAGCAGCTTTGGAGGGACAGCGACCACCGGGGAGCTGTTTTTT.

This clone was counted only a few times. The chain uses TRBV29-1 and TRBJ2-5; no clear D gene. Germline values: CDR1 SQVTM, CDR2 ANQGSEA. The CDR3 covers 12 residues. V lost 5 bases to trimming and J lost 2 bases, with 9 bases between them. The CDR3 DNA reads TGCAGCGTTAGTAGAGCTCAAGAGACCCAGTACTTC. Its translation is CSVSRAQETQYF.

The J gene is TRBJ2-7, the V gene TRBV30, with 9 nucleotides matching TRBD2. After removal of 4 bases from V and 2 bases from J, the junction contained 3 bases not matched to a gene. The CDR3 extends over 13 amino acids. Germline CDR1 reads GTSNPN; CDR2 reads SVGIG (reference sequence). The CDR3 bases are TGTGCCTGGACTAGCGGGGTTACCTACGAGCAGTACTTC. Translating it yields CAWTSGVTYEQYF.

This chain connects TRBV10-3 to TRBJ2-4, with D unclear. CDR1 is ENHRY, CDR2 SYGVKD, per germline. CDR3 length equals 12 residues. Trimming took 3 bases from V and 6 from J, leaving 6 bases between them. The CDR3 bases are TGTGCCATCAGTGACCAGCGAAACATTCAGTACTTC. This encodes CAISDQRNIQYF.

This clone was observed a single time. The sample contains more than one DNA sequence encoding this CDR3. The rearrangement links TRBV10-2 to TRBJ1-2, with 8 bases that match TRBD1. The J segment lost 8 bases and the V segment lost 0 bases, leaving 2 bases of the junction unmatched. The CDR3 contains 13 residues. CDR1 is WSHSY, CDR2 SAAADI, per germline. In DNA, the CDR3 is TGCGCCAGCAGTGAGTCGACAGGGGTAGGCTACACCTTC. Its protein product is CASSESTGVGYTF.

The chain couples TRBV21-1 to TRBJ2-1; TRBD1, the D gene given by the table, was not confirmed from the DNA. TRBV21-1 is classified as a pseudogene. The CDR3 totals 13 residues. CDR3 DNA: TGTGCCAGCAGCAGGGCCAGCCGGAATGAGCAGTTCTTC. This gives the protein CASSRASRNEQFF.

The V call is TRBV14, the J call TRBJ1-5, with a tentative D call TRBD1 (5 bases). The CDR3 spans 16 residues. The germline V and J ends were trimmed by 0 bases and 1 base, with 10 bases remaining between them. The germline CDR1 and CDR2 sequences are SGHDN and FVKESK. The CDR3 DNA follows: TGTGCCAGCAGCCAAGAGGTCGGGGGAAGCAATCAGCCCCAGCATTTT. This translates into CASSQEVGGSNQPQHF.